These 21 T cell receptor beta chains originate from one sample sequenced in a study of shared T cell receptors in the human thymus (dated by TCRdb to the early 2020s). The library relied on the immunoSEQ multiplex PCR assay. TCRdb's version of the immuneACCESS table is confined to in-frame rearrangements and falls short of the full clone set. An unresolved V gene accounts for under half of the shortfall where checked; the remainder is of unknown origin. The sample table holds hundreds of thousands of clones, of which around 87% were seen once. In total, the top ten clones hold roughly 0.0086% of the sample. In addition, the sample was reused for a study of human thymus T cells.

What was sequenced was thymocytes. The origin of the receptors is a boy younger than two with a congenital heart defect. Donor details come from another sample of the same person, matched by shared clones.

The V call is TRBV6-1, the J call TRBJ2-4; TRBD2 matches 7 bases. J gave up 0 bases and V 2 bases, and 7 bases lay outside the gene matches. Germline CDR1 reads MNHNS; CDR2 reads SASEGT. The CDR3 is 17 amino acids. CDR3 DNA: TGTGCCAGCAGTGAATGGGCAAGCGGGACAGCCAAAAACATTCAGTACTTC. This codes for CASSEWASGTAKNIQYF.

The V call is TRBV7-6, the J call TRBJ2-2, with TRBD2 identical over 7 bases. This CDR3 spans 16 amino acids. Losses at the gene ends were 6 bases for V and 4 bases for J; bases not matched to a gene: 11. Germline CDR1 is SGHVS and CDR2 is FNYEAQ. CDR3 sequence: CASSRLREGGTGELFF. In DNA form, the CDR3 reads TGTGCCAGCAGTCGACTAAGGGAGGGCGGCACCGGGGAGCTGTTTTTT.

This clone was seen more than once but under ten times. The chain links TRBV30 to TRBJ2-5; 9 bases are shared with TRBD1. The CDR3 is 16 amino acids. The V segment lost 4 bases and the J segment 5 bases; nucleotides outside the gene matches: 14. The germline gives CDR1 GTSNPN, CDR2 SVGIG (reference sequence). This chain's CDR3 is CAWTCTRETGGETQYF. The CDR3 bases are TGTGCCTGGACCTGTACCAGGGAGACAGGGGGGGAGACCCAGTACTTC.

This chain connects TRBV18 to TRBJ2-3, with 13 bases lining up with TRBD2. The length of the CDR3 is 22 residues. CDR1 and CDR2 from the germline V gene are KGHSH and LQKENI. Unmatched junction bases numbered 22, after V lost 7 bases and J lost 0 bases. CDR3: CASCIRGTSGVSKSSSTDTQYF. The CDR3 nucleotides are TGTGCCAGCTGCATCAGGGGGACTAGCGGGGTGTCCAAAAGTTCTAGCACAGATACGCAGTATTTT.

In the case of this clone: The same CDR3 also results from other DNA sequences found in this sample. The chain employs TRBV4-1 and TRBJ2-1, with 10 bases lining up with TRBD2. Germline loops: CDR1 MGHRA, CDR2 YSYEKL. The CDR3 length is 15 residues. V shed 2 bases, J shed 5 bases, and the junction held 3 bases outside the gene matches. CDR3: CASSQLAGGHNEQFF. Here the CDR3 DNA reads TGCGCCAGCAGCCAATTAGCGGGAGGCCACAATGAGCAGTTCTTC.

The chain combines TRBV5-6 with TRBJ1-2, with TRBD1 matching over 9 bases. Germline trimming cut 2 bases from V and 9 bases from J; bases unmatched to any gene: 11. The CDR3 spans 15 residues. CDR1 and CDR2 from the germline V gene are SGHDT and YYEEEE. CDR3 DNA sequence: TGTGCCAGCAGCTTAGGGGACAGGGCGTTTTACTGCTACACCTTC. Amino acids: CASSLGDRAFYCYTF. Combining the CDR3 with reference TRBV5-6 and TRBJ1-2 gives the whole variable domain DAGVTQSPTHLIKTRGQQVTLRCSPKSGHDTVSWYQQALGQGPQFIFQYYEEEERQRGNFPDRFSGHQFPNYSSELNVNALLLGDSALYLCASSLGDRAFYCYTFGSGTRLTVV.

The CDR3 sequence is CASSSCTGGQAEAFF. CDR3 nucleotides: TGTGCCAGCAGCTCATGTACGGGGGGGCAGGCTGAAGCTTTCTTT. The genes are TRBV7-9 and TRBJ1-1, with D possibly TRBD1 on 6 matching bases. Trimming left V 4 bases short and J 6 bases short, with 18 bases between. Germline values: CDR1 SEHNR, CDR2 FQNEAQ (reference sequence). CDR3 length: 15 amino acids.

The chain couples TRBV25-1 to TRBJ1-5, with a possible D match to TRBD1 (5 bases). Germline V gives CDR1 MGHDK, CDR2 SYGVNS. The CDR3 extends over 14 amino acids. V dropped 2 bases and J dropped 4 bases, with 9 bases sitting between them. The DNA for the CDR3 is TGTGCCAGCAGTGAAGTGGACATTAATCAGCCCCAGCATTTT. It yields the protein CASSEVDINQPQHF.

This clone has just one count. V is TRBV7-2 and J is TRBJ2-4; weak D call: TRBD1 (7 bases). V was cut by 7 bases and J by 3 bases, with 22 bases left in between. Germline V gene lookup returns CDR1 SGHTA and CDR2 FQGNSA. The CDR3 extends over 17 amino acids. CDR3 protein: CASTIEGGSGGKNIQYF. CDR3 coding DNA: TGTGCCAGCACCATTGAGGGGGGCTCAGGGGGCAAAAACATTCAGTACTTC.

The chain joins TRBV6-1 to TRBJ2-1; D is uncertain. Germline assignment: CDR1 MNHNS and CDR2 SASEGT. Between the trimmed V and J ends, which lost 4 bases and 5 bases, there was a span of 3 bases. CDR3 length: 11 amino acids. Here the CDR3 reads CASSVDNEQFF. The CDR3 DNA reads as TGTGCCAGCAGTGTAGACAATGAGCAGTTCTTC.

V is TRBV6-6 and J is TRBJ1-2; TRBD1 aligns across 9 bases. The CDR3 runs to 14 residues. Germline loops: CDR1 MNHNY, CDR2 SVGAGI (reference sequence). J lost 7 bases, V lost 6 bases, and 9 bases had no gene match. CDR3 coding DNA: TGTGCCAGCAGACGAGACAGGGGGGGCGGTGGCTACACCTTC. Translated: CASRRDRGGGGYTF.

This chain joins TRBV2 and TRBJ2-1; TRBD2 is a possible D gene (5 bases). V was cut by 2 bases and J by 6 bases, with 8 bases left in between. CDR3 length: 13 residues. The germline CDR1 and CDR2 sequences are SNHLY and FYNNEI. DNA for the CDR3: TGTGCCAGCAGTGAAACCCTAGCCAATGAGCAGTTCTTC. It is translated as CASSETLANEQFF.

This chain uses TRBV28 with TRBJ2-7, with D possibly matching TRBD1 (5 bases). V shed 4 bases and J shed 4 bases, with 23 bases lying between them. Per germline, CDR1 MDHEN and CDR2 SYDVKM. CDR3 size: 17 residues. CDR3 DNA sequence: TGTGCCAGCAGTTATCCCATTGAAGACAGACTCGGGTACGAGCAGTACTTC. It translates to CASSYPIEDRLGYEQYF.

This clone was observed a handful of times. The V and J genes are TRBV16 and TRBJ2-2; D is unresolved. This CDR3 has 15 amino acids. V dropped 2 bases and J dropped 0 bases, with 7 bases sitting between them. CDR1 is KGHSY, CDR2 FQNENV, per germline. CDR3: CASSQVHANTGELFF. In DNA, the CDR3 is TGTGCCAGCAGCCAAGTCCATGCGAACACCGGGGAGCTGTTTTTT.

CDR3 DNA: TGCGCCAGCAGCCAAGTTGATAGAGGAATTAACACTGAAGCTTTCTTT. Translated: CASSQVDRGINTEAFF. The chain recombines TRBV4-3 with TRBJ1-1, with no clear D. The CDR3 contains 16 residues. Between the trimmed V and J ends, which lost 1 base and 2 bases, there was a span of 14 bases. Looked up from germline, CDR1 is LGHNA and CDR2 is YSLEER.

This clone was seen once. The chain recombines TRBV15 with TRBJ1-6, with D unresolved. The CDR3 contains 16 residues. In germline, CDR1 is LNHNV, CDR2 YYDKDF (reference sequence). V gave up 0 bases and J gave up 8 bases, with 14 bases separating them. CDR3 residues: CATSRDFNTEDSPLHF. The DNA for the CDR3 is TGTGCCACCAGCAGAGATTTCAACACGGAGGATTCACCCCTCCACTTT. The full variable domain, its missing parts supplied by reference TRBV15 and TRBJ1-6, is DAMVIQNPRYQVTQFGKPVTLSCSQTLNHNVMYWYQQKSSQAPKLLFHYYDKDFNNEADTPDNFQSRRPNTSFCFLDIRSPGLGDTAMYLCATSRDFNTEDSPLHFGNGTRLTVT.

The gene calls are TRBV5-5 and TRBJ1-2; 10 nucleotides line up with TRBD1. Germline V CDR1 and CDR2: SGHKS, YYEKEE (reference sequence). Unmatched junction bases numbered 13, after V lost 4 bases and J lost 7 bases. CDR3 length equals 16 residues. CDR3 coding DNA: TGTGCCAGCAGCCCCGGGACAGGGGTTGTAGGAAGTGGCTACACCTTC. Translation gives CASSPGTGVVGSGYTF. Together with reference TRBV5-5 and TRBJ1-2, the CDR3 gives the full variable domain: DAGVTQSPTHLIKTRGQQVTLRCSPISGHKSVSWYQQVLGQGPQFIFQYYEKEERGRGNFPDRFSARQFPNYSSELNVNALLLGDSALYLCASSPGTGVVGSGYTFGSGTRLTVV.

The genes are TRBV5-6 and TRBJ1-3; 8 positions agree with TRBD1. J was trimmed by 2 bases and V by 2 bases; bases with no gene match: 3. Germline-derived CDR1 and CDR2 are SGHDT and YYEEEE. This CDR3 is 15 amino acids long. The CDR3: CASSFLTGAGNTIYF. CDR3 nucleotides: TGTGCCAGCAGCTTTTTGACAGGGGCTGGAAACACCATATATTTT. The complete variable domain, with remaining parts taken from reference TRBV5-6 and TRBJ1-3, reads DAGVTQSPTHLIKTRGQQVTLRCSPKSGHDTVSWYQQALGQGPQFIFQYYEEEERQRGNFPDRFSGHQFPNYSSELNVNALLLGDSALYLCASSFLTGAGNTIYFGEGSWLTVV.

The V call is TRBV5-4, the J call TRBJ2-7; TRBD2 agrees at 10 bases. The V segment lost 3 bases and the J segment 5 bases; nucleotides outside the gene matches: 5. Germline lookup yields CDR1 SGHNT and CDR2 YYREEE (reference sequence). The CDR3 has 14 amino acids. The CDR3 protein is CASSSTSGTNEQYF. The CDR3 nucleotides are TGTGCCAGCAGCTCCACTAGCGGGACGAACGAGCAGTACTTC.

Concerning this clone itself: Within the sample, other DNA sequences also encode this same CDR3. This sequence joins TRBV10-3 and TRBJ2-1; 8 nucleotides match TRBD1. V lost 3 bases and J lost 4; bases outside the gene matches: 2. Germline loops: CDR1 ENHRY, CDR2 SYGVKD. CDR3 size: 14 residues. CDR3 amino acids: CAISETGGYNEQFF. As DNA, the CDR3 is TGTGCCATCAGTGAAACAGGGGGATACAATGAGCAGTTCTTC.

The gene calls are TRBV20-1 and TRBJ2-7, with D unclear. This CDR3 is built from 11 residues. V gave up 3 bases and J gave up 7 bases, with 10 bases separating them. Per germline, CDR1 DFQATT and CDR2 SNEGSKA (reference sequence). CDR3 residues: CSASLAREQYF. The CDR3 coding sequence is TGCAGTGCTAGTTTGGCGCGGGAGCAGTACTTC.